The clone carrying this TCR beta chain was found many times. The data derive from a study of molecular identifiers for immune sequencing clone quantification. The overall study: Replicates split RNA from roughly 21,000 or 96,000 naive CD8 cells five ways, and the researchers sequenced four portions.

V dropped 3 bases and J dropped 4 bases, with 13 bases sitting between them. CDR3 length equals 14 residues. Per germline, CDR1 MDHEN and CDR2 SYDVKM. TCRdb processed the PCR reads anew with MiXCR; each CDR3 protein has one entry. The sample lists about 100,000 distinct CDR3 sequences, about a third occurring once. Sorted naive CD8 T cells were those defined as CD8+CD4-CCR7+CD45RA+. V usage is TRBV28 and J usage is TRBJ2-7; D is possibly TRBD2 (5 bases). The sequence was obtained from a human donor in good health. Some libraries in this study had Jurkat cell RNA spiked in. The sample comprised naive CD8+ T cells from blood, with Jurkat cell RNA spiked in. This sample's subset: FACS-sorted CD8+CD4-CCR7+CD45RA+ naive T cells. The CDR3 sequence is CASSFDSEGYEQYF. CDR3 bases: TGTGCCAGCAGTTTCGATAGCGAGGGATACGAGCAGTACTTC.